The sequence of this TCR beta chain was determined in a study of graft-versus-host responses after intestinal transplantation. Study context: Recipients had multivisceral, liver-intestinal, or isolated intestinal transplants. Recipients uniformly received anti-thymocyte globulin induction, followed by tacrolimus and steroids for roughly three years.

Germline assignment: CDR1 MNHEY and CDR2 SVGAGI. The CDR3 has 15 residues. V was clipped by 8 bases and J by 7 bases; unmatched bases: 13. Here immunoSEQ multiplex PCR was the method, and the copy in TCRdb shows in-frame clones only, minus some. The repertoire holds about 97,000 clones, 91% seen once, with more than 0.15% in the top ten. Findings and limits, study-wide: Among recipient marrow samples, GvH clones were found; some appeared first in ileum or blood. Early declines in HvG clones that occurred post-transplant were associated with peak circulating GvH clone levels.

As for this clone: The antigen remains undetermined.

This receptor was obtained from a human donor who was the organ donor for an intestinal transplant. The chain combines TRBV6-5 with TRBJ2-4; 8 bases agree with TRBD1. This material consisted of unstimulated CD4+ T cells sorted from spleen or lymph node cells, taken before transplant. The CDR3 nucleotides are TGTGCCAGCCGGGGAGACAGGGGAGTACGTAACATTCAGTACTTC. It codes for CASRGDRGVRNIQYF.